This T cell receptor beta chain is drawn from a study of blood T cell repertoires in COVID-19. The wider study: Researchers got acute and convalescent COVID-19 samples from the United States, Italy and Spain. Sources were T cells, B-cell-depleted T cells, or PBMCs; the material itself was cDNA or gDNA.

Living in under 30 US areas, the participants were between roughly 18 and 90 years of age. Using immunoSEQ multiplex PCR, the repertoire was profiled, and TCRdb retains in-frame clones only, with some absent. The sample records roughly 290,000 clones, 85% to 90% being singletons. This clone occurred once. Sequencing was done on a sample of PBMCs or T cells enriched from blood (not recorded which). The TCR originated in a woman between 18 and 30 years old with acute COVID-19.

The CDR3 bases are TGTGCCTGGAACATGAACACTGAAGCTTTCTTT. Translation gives CAWNMNTEAFF. The J gene is TRBJ1-1, the V gene TRBV30; no reliable D call. Per germline, CDR1 GTSNPN and CDR2 SVGIG (reference sequence). V lost 4 bases and J lost 0, with 3 bases in between. The CDR3 has 11 residues.